Following are 21 T cell receptor beta chains from one sample sequenced in a study of post-analysis software for immune sequencing data. Unique molecular identifiers were built into the TCR beta cDNA libraries. Using its own MiXCR run on the PCR reads, TCRdb lists one record per CDR3 protein. The sample holds 700,000 to 900,000 distinct CDR3 sequences, about 45% seen once. Findings and caveats of the study: In patients, TRBV5-6, TRBV5-1 and TRBV20-1 belonged to roughly five TRBV segments found more frequently than in controls.

Their recognized antigens are unknown. The sample comprised blood. Receptors were obtained from a girl aged 10-17 years with multiple sclerosis.

The V call is TRBV9, the J call TRBJ2-1, with no clear D. Germline-derived CDR1 and CDR2 are SGDLS and YYNGEE. This CDR3 is 15 amino acids long. Trimming pared 5 bases from V and 2 bases from J, leaving 14 bases between. This CDR3 is CASSVVALPYNEQFF. DNA for the CDR3: TGTGCCAGCAGTGTGGTAGCCCTTCCCTACAATGAGCAGTTCTTC. The full variable domain, its missing parts supplied by reference TRBV9 and TRBJ2-1, is DSGVTQTPKHLITATGQRVTLRCSPRSGDLSVYWYQQSLDQGLQFLIQYYNGEERAKGNILERFSAQQFPDLHSELNLSSLELGDSALYFCASSVVALPYNEQFFGPGTRLTVL.

The chain is built from TRBV7-8 and TRBJ2-7; 13 nucleotides agree with TRBD2. CDR3 length: 15 residues. Germline CDR1 and CDR2: SGHVS and FQNEAQ. J gave up 3 bases and V 5 bases, and 4 bases lay outside the gene matches. The CDR3 DNA follows: TGTGCCAGCAGCACCTGGACTAGCGGGAGCTACGAGCAGTACTTC. Translation gives CASSTWTSGSYEQYF.

This clonotype was counted many times. V is TRBV12-3 or TRBV12-4 and J is TRBJ2-3, with D possibly being TRBD2 (6 bases). Trimming removed 0 bases at V and 3 bases at J, with 10 bases between. CDR3 length: 15 residues. The CDR3 nucleotides are TGTGCCAGCAGTTTAGCGCTCGGGGGAACAGATACGCAGTATTTT. This encodes CASSLALGGTDTQYF.

The J gene is TRBJ1-1, the V gene TRBV4-3, with D unclear. CDR3 length: 14 amino acids. Per the germline V gene, CDR1 is LGHNA and CDR2 is YSLEER. V lost 3 bases, J lost 6 bases, and 14 bases lay in between. This chain's CDR3 is CASSQTARDSEAFF. The DNA of the CDR3 is TGCGCCAGCAGCCAGACCGCCCGGGATTCTGAAGCTTTCTTT.

The rearrangement uses TRBV12-3 or TRBV12-4 and TRBJ2-3, with 8 bases lining up with TRBD2. This CDR3 is built from 14 residues. The ends lost 5 bases at V and 4 bases at J; junction bases unmatched: 5. The CDR3 reads CASSDGTRADTQYF. CDR3 coding DNA: TGTGCCAGCAGTGACGGGACTAGGGCAGATACGCAGTATTTT.

This chain links TRBV20-1 with TRBJ2-7, with TRBD1 identical over 8 bases. The CDR3 is 14 residues long. Germline CDR1 reads DFQATT; CDR2 reads SNEGSKA (reference sequence). V trimming: 3 bases; J trimming: 5 bases; junction bases outside the gene matches: 9. CDR3 sequence (DNA): TGCAGTGCTAGGGTTGACAGGGGCGGGAACGAGCAGTACTTC. Translating it yields CSARVDRGGNEQYF.

This chain uses TRBV6-2 or TRBV6-3 with TRBJ2-7; TRBD2 aligns across 13 bases. The germline V gene encodes CDR1 MNHEY and CDR2 SVGEGT. This CDR3 spans 17 amino acids. With 5 bases clipped from V and 0 bases from J, the junction kept 7 bases outside the gene matches. The CDR3 nucleotides are TGTGCCAGCAGTAGCGGACTAGCGGGAGATGTCTCCTACGAGCAGTACTTC. The encoded protein is CASSSGLAGDVSYEQYF.

This clonotype was seen ten or more times. The genes are TRBV6-2 or TRBV6-3 and TRBJ2-6; D might be TRBD1 or TRBD2, each matching 5 bases. The CDR3 has 15 residues. The V and J ends lost 4 bases and 1 base respectively, with 8 bases between them. Germline loops: CDR1 MNHEY, CDR2 SVGEGT. The CDR3 coding sequence is TGTGCCAGCAGTTTGGGACGTTCTGGGGCCAACGTCCTGACTTTC. Its translation is CASSLGRSGANVLTF.

This clonotype was detected only a few times. The chain links TRBV29-1 to TRBJ2-3; 7 bases fit TRBD2. Germline V gives CDR1 SQVTM, CDR2 ANQGSEA. This CDR3 comprises 13 residues. With 7 bases clipped from V and 4 bases from J, the junction kept 8 bases outside the gene matches. Here the CDR3 reads CSAQGAGADTQYF. As DNA, the CDR3 is TGCAGCGCCCAAGGTGCGGGAGCAGATACGCAGTATTTT.

The V call is TRBV3-1, the J call TRBJ2-1; 8 nucleotides match TRBD2. The CDR3 has 18 residues. Germline CDR1 is LGHDT and CDR2 is YNNKEL (reference sequence). With V trimmed by 1 base and J by 0 bases, 8 bases remained unmatched. Here the CDR3 reads CASSQAGGLAGSYNEQFF. The CDR3 DNA reads as TGTGCCAGCAGCCAAGCGGGGGGCCTAGCGGGCTCCTACAATGAGCAGTTCTTC.

The chain couples TRBV15 to TRBJ2-3; D not resolved. The CDR3 length is 15 residues. V lost 8 bases and J lost 0, with 15 bases in between. CDR1 is LNHNV and CDR2 is YYDKDF in the germline V gene (reference sequence). The CDR3 DNA reads as TGTGCCACCGCGGAGTATAGAGTTAGCACAGATACGCAGTATTTT. Translating gives CATAEYRVSTDTQYF. The full variable domain, rest sourced from reference TRBV15 and TRBJ2-3, is DAMVIQNPRYQVTQFGKPVTLSCSQTLNHNVMYWYQQKSSQAPKLLFHYYDKDFNNEADTPDNFQSRRPNTSFCFLDIRSPGLGDTAMYLCATAEYRVSTDTQYFGPGTRLTVL.

Only a few counts were recorded for this clonotype. This chain connects TRBV6-2 or TRBV6-3 to TRBJ1-2, with D possibly TRBD1 on 6 matching bases. The V gene's germline CDR1 is MNHEY and CDR2 SVGEGT. CDR3 length: 13 residues. Trimming pared 7 bases from V and 4 bases from J, leaving 13 bases between. CDR3 amino acids: CASTQGKTYGYTF. The CDR3 bases are TGTGCCAGCACCCAGGGGAAAACCTATGGCTACACCTTC.

This clonotype was observed a single time. The chain employs TRBV20-1 and TRBJ2-7; 11 bases are shared with TRBD2. The CDR3 sequence is 14 residues long. After removal of 1 base from V and 3 bases from J, the junction contained 2 bases not matched to a gene. The germline V gene has CDR1 DFQATT and CDR2 SNEGSKA (reference sequence). Here the CDR3 reads CSARASGGHYEQYF. The CDR3 DNA reads TGCAGTGCTAGAGCTAGCGGGGGGCACTACGAGCAGTACTTC.

CDR3 in DNA: TGTGCCTCTGGATGGGGAGGACAGGGGGACTATGGCTACACCTTC. This gives the protein CASGWGGQGDYGYTF. The genes are TRBV6-1 and TRBJ1-2; TRBD1 matches 10 bases. The length of the CDR3 is 15 residues. Losses at the gene ends were 11 bases for V and 3 bases for J; bases not matched to a gene: 12. CDR1 MNHNS and CDR2 SASEGT come from the germline V gene.

The chain uses TRBV20-1 and TRBJ2-1; D is ambiguous. CDR3 length: 13 amino acids. The V gene lost 3 bases and the J gene lost 5 bases, with 11 bases spanning the gap. Germline V gene sequence: CDR1 DFQATT, CDR2 SNEGSKA (reference sequence). The CDR3, as DNA: TGCAGTGCTAGGCAGATCACCCACAATGAGCAGTTCTTC. Amino acids: CSARQITHNEQFF.

Worth noting for this clonotype: At one boundary the junction diverges from the germline segment, which might be a read error. The genes are TRBV5-1 and TRBJ1-2, with D possibly being TRBD1 (6 bases). CDR1 is SGHRS and CDR2 is YFSETQ in the germline V gene. The CDR3 length is 13 residues. CDR3 amino acids: CASSFDRNYGYTF. Here the CDR3 DNA reads TGCGCCAGCAGCTTTGACAGGAACTATGGTTACACCTTC.

This clonotype came up a few times. The gene calls are TRBV12-3 or TRBV12-4 and TRBJ2-5; 9 bases fit TRBD1. CDR3 length: 14 residues. V gave up 7 bases and J gave up 5 bases; unmatched junction bases: 8. CDR3 loop: CASTWDRAVETQYF. In nucleotides, the CDR3 is TGTGCCAGCACCTGGGACAGGGCTGTGGAGACCCAGTACTTC.

The V and J genes are TRBV6-5 and TRBJ2-7; TRBD1 aligns across 9 bases. CDR3 length equals 13 residues. The V gene's germline CDR1 is MNHEY and CDR2 SVGAGI. V shed 8 bases, J shed 7 bases, and the junction held 9 bases outside the gene matches. Here the CDR3 reads CASSPDRGLEQYF. The CDR3 nucleotides are TGTGCCAGCTCGCCGGACAGGGGTCTGGAGCAGTACTTC.

This clonotype showed up just a few times. V gene TRBV28 combines with J gene TRBJ1-1; 9 nucleotides line up with TRBD1. This CDR3 comprises 14 residues. Germline lookup yields CDR1 MDHEN and CDR2 SYDVKM. Unmatched junction bases numbered 3, after V lost 3 bases and J lost 4 bases. CDR3 in amino acids: CASSFTGGVTEAFF. The CDR3 DNA reads as TGTGCCAGCAGTTTTACAGGGGGCGTCACTGAAGCTTTCTTT.

A word on this clonotype: A much larger clone is a single base away; this may be a read error. The gene calls are TRBV5-5 and TRBJ2-7; tentatively, D is TRBD2 (5 bases). The length of the CDR3 is 12 residues. The germline gives CDR1 SGHKS, CDR2 YYEKEE (reference sequence). In DNA, the CDR3 is TGTGCCGGCAGCTGGACTGGCTACGAGCAGTACTTC. It codes for CAGSWTGYEQYF.

The chain carries TRBV7-2 and TRBJ2-1, with a weak D call TRBD2 (7 bases). CDR1 and CDR2 (germline): SGHTA, FQGNSA. CDR3 length: 14 amino acids. V gave up 5 bases and J gave up 13 bases, with 21 bases separating them. CDR3 nucleotide sequence: TGTGCCAGCAGCCGCGGGGGCCCTCAAGAGACCCAGTTCTTC. It encodes CASSRGGPQETQFF.